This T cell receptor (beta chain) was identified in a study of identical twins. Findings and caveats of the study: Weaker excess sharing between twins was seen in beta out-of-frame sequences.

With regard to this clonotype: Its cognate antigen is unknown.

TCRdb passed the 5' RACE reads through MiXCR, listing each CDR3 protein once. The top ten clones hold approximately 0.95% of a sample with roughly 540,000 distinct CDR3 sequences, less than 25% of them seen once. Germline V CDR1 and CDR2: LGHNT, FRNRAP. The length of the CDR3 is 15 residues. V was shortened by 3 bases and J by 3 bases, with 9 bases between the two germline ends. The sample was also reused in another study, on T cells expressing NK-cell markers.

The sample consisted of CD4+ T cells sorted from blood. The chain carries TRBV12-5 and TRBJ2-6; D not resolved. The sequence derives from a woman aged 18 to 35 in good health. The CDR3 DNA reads TGTGCTAGTGGTTTCTCGGGTAATGGGGCCAACGTCCTGACTTTC. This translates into CASGFSGNGANVLTF.